These 12 T cell receptor beta chains came from one sample sequenced in a study of control samples from healthy donors and cancer patients (dated by TCRdb to 2018 to 2021). Libraries came from the immunoSEQ multiplex PCR assay. TCRdb provides this immuneACCESS table in a form limited to in-frame rearrangements. Some clones are lacking; in checked studies, under half of them reflect an unresolved V gene, and why the rest are absent is not known. A total of approximately 140,000 clones appear in this sample, about nine tenths of them only once. The top ten hold around 9% of the sample. Specimen: blood. The receptors originated from a woman in her twenties or thirties in good health.

The CDR3 is CASKRVNEKLFF. The CDR3 region has the DNA TGTGCCAGCAAGCGGGTTAATGAAAAACTGTTTTTT. This chain uses TRBV12-3 or TRBV12-4 with TRBJ1-4; D is unclear. This CDR3 is 12 amino acids long. The ends were cut back, 7 bases at V and 4 bases at J, with 7 bases in the middle.

This rearrangement joins TRBV24-1 to TRBJ2-2, with D perhaps being TRBD1 or TRBD2 (6 bases each). V was clipped by 5 bases and J by 1 base, with 16 bases between them. CDR1 is KGHDR, CDR2 SFDVKD, per germline. The CDR3 length is 17 residues. CDR3 loop: CATSAKPGAVNTGELFF. CDR3 sequence (DNA): TGTGCCACCAGTGCCAAACCGGGGGCTGTGAACACCGGGGAGCTGTTTTTT.

The chain combines TRBV19 with TRBJ2-1; 7 bases line up with TRBD2. The V gene end was trimmed by 4 bases and the J gene end by 5 bases; junction bases not matched to a gene: 2. The CDR3 is 13 amino acids. Germline CDR1 reads LNHDA; CDR2 reads SQIVND (reference sequence). The CDR3 coding sequence is TGTGCCAGTAGTAGGACTAGAAACAATGAGCAGTTCTTC. This translates into CASSRTRNNEQFF.

V and J are TRBV11-3 and TRBJ2-1; TRBD2 matches at 13 bases. After removal of 5 bases from V and 2 bases from J, the junction contained 3 bases not matched to a gene. CDR1 is SGHNT and CDR2 is YENEEA in the germline V gene. The CDR3 loop spans 16 amino acids. This CDR3 reads CASSQTSGRPYNEQFF. CDR3 in DNA: TGTGCCAGCAGCCAGACTAGCGGGAGGCCCTACAATGAGCAGTTCTTC.

V gene TRBV29-1 combines with J gene TRBJ2-6; D ambiguous. Per germline, CDR1 SQVTM and CDR2 ANQGSEA. There are 14 residues in the CDR3. Deletions cut 1 base from V and 0 bases from J, with 4 bases between. CDR3 amino acids: CSVEGGSGANVLTF. CDR3 coding DNA: TGCAGCGTTGAAGGGGGCTCTGGGGCCAACGTCCTGACTTTC.

The chain links TRBV5-4 to TRBJ2-5, with D hard to call. Looked up from germline, CDR1 is SGHNT and CDR2 is YYREEE (reference sequence). The CDR3 runs 13 residues. The ends were cut back, 4 bases at V and 1 base at J, with 8 bases in the middle. The CDR3 coding sequence is TGTGCCAGCAGCCGATTAGCCCAAGAGACCCAGTACTTC. As protein: CASSRLAQETQYF.

This clone was recorded once. This chain uses TRBV7-3 with TRBJ2-3, with D possibly matching TRBD2 (5 bases). The CDR3 is 16 residues long. Germline lookup yields CDR1 SGHTA and CDR2 FQGTGA. The ends were cut back, 2 bases at V and 0 bases at J, with 12 bases in the middle. The DNA of the CDR3 is TGTGCCAGCAGCTTAGTCGGGGATCCGAGCACAGATACGCAGTATTTT. This gives the protein CASSLVGDPSTDTQYF.

This chain uses TRBV6-5 with TRBJ2-7; 8 bases agree with TRBD1. The CDR3 covers 14 residues. Germline V CDR1 and CDR2: MNHEY, SVGAGI. V lost 6 bases and J lost 7; bases outside the gene matches: 11. This chain's CDR3 is CASSPTQGAWEQYF. The DNA for the CDR3 is TGTGCCAGCAGCCCCACGCAGGGGGCTTGGGAGCAGTACTTC.

The chain recombines TRBV7-6 with TRBJ2-3, with 12 positions matching TRBD2. The CDR3 sequence is 15 residues long. V lost 5 bases, J lost 8 bases, and 8 bases stayed unmatched. Germline CDR1 and CDR2: SGHVS and FNYEAQ. CDR3 in DNA: TGTGCCAGCAGCCAGACTAGCGGGAGTGGTGGTACGCAGTATTTT. Encoded protein: CASSQTSGSGGTQYF.

V and J are TRBV13 and TRBJ1-2, with 7 bases identical to TRBD1. V lost 5 bases to trimming and J lost 4 bases; unmatched junction nucleotides: 7. CDR1 is PRHDT and CDR2 is FYEKMQ in the germline V gene (reference sequence). The CDR3 consists of 14 residues. CDR3 amino acids: CASSQRTGAYGYTF. CDR3 bases: TGTGCCAGCAGCCAAAGGACAGGTGCCTATGGCTACACCTTC.

The table lists this clone with a count of one. Here the CDR3 DNA reads TGTGCCAGCTCACCACTTGGTGAAGGGCGCCAAGAGACCCAGTACTTC. Its protein is CASSPLGEGRQETQYF. The chain links TRBV18 to TRBJ2-5; D unresolved. Germline CDR1 KGHSH, CDR2 LQKENI. V gave up 1 base and J gave up 1 base, with 13 bases separating them. The length of the CDR3 is 16 residues.

V is TRBV3-1 (or the pseudogene TRBV3-2) and J is TRBJ1-2; unclear D gene. Germline V gene sequence: CDR1 LGHDT, CDR2 YNNKEL (reference sequence). The V and J ends lost 3 bases and 4 bases respectively, with 9 bases between them. This CDR3 is 13 amino acids long. The CDR3 DNA sequence: TGTGCCAGCAGCCACGCAGGTGGCTATGGCTACACCTTC. It is translated as CASSHAGGYGYTF.